Below, 16 T cell receptor beta chains from the same sample are listed, as sequenced in a study of CXCR3-negative and CXCR3-positive naive CD8 T cells. Libraries were UMI-labeled 5' RACE TRB cDNA. TCRdb re-analyzed the 5' RACE reads; it lists each CDR3 protein once, without DNA. Its clone listing holds 46,000 or so distinct CDR3 sequences. Material for sequencing was naive CXCR3- CD8+ T cells from blood. Subset defined: CD45RO-CCR7+CD27+CD95- naive CD8+ T cells lacking CXCR3 (TNR3-). Source of these receptors: a human donor in good health. Some clones in this sample may be carry-over from other donors' samples.

This chain connects TRBV9 to TRBJ2-1; lacking DNA, the TRBD1 call made by TCRdb goes unchecked. Germline V gene lookup returns CDR1 SGDLS and CDR2 YYNGEE. The CDR3 runs 15 residues. The CDR3 here is CASSPGGGLYNEQFF.

The V and J genes are TRBV20-1 and TRBJ1-4. CDR1 is DFQATT, CDR2 SNEGSKA, per germline (reference sequence). This CDR3 contains 14 residues. CDR3 region: CSARDLETNEKLFF.

This chain joins TRBV7-2 and TRBJ1-2; TCRdb picks TRBD1, but there is no DNA to check that call. CDR3 length: 17 amino acids. CDR1 SGHTA and CDR2 FQGNSA come from the germline V gene. CDR3 protein: CASSEPTGGGVNYGYTF.

V usage is TRBV4-1 and J usage is TRBJ2-2. Germline CDR1 is MGHRA and CDR2 is YSYEKL. The CDR3 has 16 amino acids. CDR3 sequence: CASSTPSFEITGELFF.

CDR3 protein: CASSLELEQETQYF. The chain joins TRBV5-1 to TRBJ2-5. CDR3 size: 14 residues. Germline values: CDR1 SGHRS, CDR2 YFSETQ.

The chain has TRBV29-1 and TRBJ2-7. CDR1 and CDR2 (germline): SQVTM, ANQGSEA. The CDR3 is made up of 12 amino acids. The CDR3 spells CSVFDNIYEQYF.

The V and J genes are TRBV28 and TRBJ2-7. The CDR3 loop spans 15 amino acids. Germline V gene sequence: CDR1 MDHEN, CDR2 SYDVKM. CDR3 loop: CASQKLSGDSYEQYF.

This chain joins TRBV28 and TRBJ2-7. This CDR3 comprises 15 residues. Germline CDR1 is MDHEN and CDR2 is SYDVKM. This CDR3 reads CASRVEDSTSYEQYF. Full variable domain (outside the CDR3, taken from reference TRBV28 and TRBJ2-7): DVKVTQSSRYLVKRTGEKVFLECVQDMDHENMFWYRQDPGLGLRLIYFSYDVKMKEKGDIPEGYSVSREKKERFSLILESASTNQTSMYLCASRVEDSTSYEQYFGPGTRLTVT.

This chain's CDR3 is CASSLQDTDTQYF. The chain uses TRBV28 and TRBJ2-3. The CDR3 runs 13 residues. CDR1 is MDHEN and CDR2 is SYDVKM in the germline V gene.

The chain has TRBV6-2 or TRBV6-3 and TRBJ2-3. Germline V gives CDR1 MNHEY, CDR2 SVGEGT. CDR3 length: 11 residues. Here the CDR3 reads CASSWSDTQYF.

This sequence joins TRBV28 and TRBJ2-7; absent DNA, TCRdb's TRBD2 call cannot be checked. This CDR3 region has 17 residues. Germline values: CDR1 MDHEN, CDR2 SYDVKM. The CDR3: CASRFNPSGRRPYEQYF. The full variable domain, rest sourced from reference TRBV28 and TRBJ2-7, is DVKVTQSSRYLVKRTGEKVFLECVQDMDHENMFWYRQDPGLGLRLIYFSYDVKMKEKGDIPEGYSVSREKKERFSLILESASTNQTSMYLCASRFNPSGRRPYEQYFGPGTRLTVT.

The chain has TRBV15 and TRBJ1-5; TCRdb lists TRBD1, though no DNA is available to test this call. CDR3 length: 15 amino acids. Germline V gene sequence: CDR1 LNHNV, CDR2 YYDKDF (reference sequence). CDR3: CATRTGTGGNQPQHF.

The rearrangement uses TRBV4-2 and TRBJ2-2. Germline CDR1 reads LGHNA; CDR2 reads YNFKEQ. The CDR3 covers 14 residues. The CDR3 sequence is CASSQVQNTGELFF.

The J gene is TRBJ2-5, the V gene TRBV29-1; TCRdb lists TRBD1, though no DNA is available to test this call. Germline V gene data show CDR1 as SQVTM and CDR2 as ANQGSEA. CDR3 length: 14 amino acids. CDR3 residues: CSETGTAEQETQYF.

The V call is TRBV6-2 or TRBV6-3, the J call TRBJ2-1; the D call of TRBD2 rests on TCRdb alone, since no DNA is present to check it. CDR1 is MNHEY, CDR2 SVGEGT, per germline. CDR3 length: 17 amino acids. This CDR3 reads CASSGLAGRFSVEEQFF.

The chain employs TRBV14 and TRBJ2-1; the D call of TRBD1 rests on TCRdb alone, since no DNA is present to check it. The CDR3 totals 19 residues. Germline values: CDR1 SGHDN, CDR2 FVKESK. The CDR3 sequence: CASSQRLTHRDKLPNEQFF.